This T cell receptor beta chain was sequenced for a study of shared clonotypes between healthy human individuals. For the study at large: Used for every donor were three CD4 naive, three CD4 memory, two CD8 naive and one CD8 memory plate.

Germline V CDR1 and CDR2: SGHNT, YENEEA. The CDR3 sequence is 17 residues long. Unmatched junction bases numbered 13, after V lost 5 bases and J lost 5 bases. Produced via immunoSEQ multiplex PCR; TCRdb's table is partial and in-frame only. Altogether about 1 million clones are present, more than 75% being singletons, with the ten largest covering approximately 0.56%. V gene TRBV11-3 combines with J gene TRBJ2-1; 9 nucleotides agree with TRBD2. The sample taken for sequencing was memory CD4+ T cells from PBMCs. Stated subset: CD45RA-negative fraction. This sequence originates from a man between 18 and 35 years old in good health. Some clones in this sample may be carry-over from other donors' samples. The CDR3 DNA follows: TGTGCCAGCAGCCCTAGTGGCGGGAGGGCTCGGCACAATGAGCAGTTCTTC. As protein: CASSPSGGRARHNEQFF.